These T cell receptor beta chains were read from a single sample in a study of cytomegalovirus exposure and HLA in healthy donors. The table came from immunoSEQ multiplex PCR; TCRdb's copy has only in-frame clones and leaves some out. The sample lists more than 200,000 clones; approximately 79% were seen once. Sample: PBMCs. Source of these receptors: a girl aged 2 to 9 in good health and CMV-seronegative. Each CDR3 is given with its conserved first and last residue. D genes are given only for firm matches. Part of the rows lack a size; the others show once, few, many or a class for expanded clones.

d_gene: TRBD2
abundance: NA
v_gene: TRBV19
j_gene: TRBJ2-1
CDR3nt: TGTGCCAGTAGTATCCCTAAACTAGCGGGAGGGCAAGCCAAGCAGTTCTTC
CDR3aa: CASSIPKLAGGQAKQFF

d_gene: NA
abundance: NA
v_gene: TRBV19
j_gene: TRBJ2-2
CDR3nt: TGTGCCAGTGCGCCGAACCCCACCGGGGAGCTGTTTTTT
CDR3aa: CASAPNPTGELFF

d_gene: NA
abundance: NA
v_gene: TRBV7-9
j_gene: TRBJ2-2
CDR3nt: TGTGCCAGCAGCTCATTCCAACAGCTGAACACCGGGGAGCTGTTTTTT
CDR3aa: CASSSFQQLNTGELFF

d_gene: TRBD1
abundance: NA
v_gene: TRBV2
j_gene: TRBJ2-7
CDR3nt: TGTGCCAGCAGTGTGGACAGGAGATCCTACGAGCAGTACTTC
CDR3aa: CASSVDRRSYEQYF

d_gene: NA
abundance: NA
v_gene: TRBV21-1
j_gene: TRBJ2-7
CDR3nt: TGTGCCAGCAGCAAAGCCGCGGACGAGCAGTACTTC
CDR3aa: CASSKAADEQYF

d_gene: NA
abundance: NA
v_gene: TRBV2
j_gene: TRBJ2-7
CDR3nt: TGTGCCAGCAATTGGAGGATAGGGACCTACGAGCAGTACTTC
CDR3aa: CASNWRIGTYEQYF

d_gene: NA
abundance: NA
v_gene: TRBV29-1
j_gene: TRBJ2-1
CDR3nt: TGCAGCGCCAGGGGACCACCCCTATACAATGAGCAGTTCTTC
CDR3aa: CSARGPPLYNEQFF

d_gene: NA
abundance: NA
v_gene: TRBV4-1
j_gene: TRBJ2-1
CDR3nt: TGCGCCAGCAGCCTCGCTATAGCGGACCTCAGAGAGCAGTTCTTC
CDR3aa: CASSLAIADLREQFF

d_gene: TRBD2
abundance: NA
v_gene: TRBV10-3
j_gene: TRBJ2-7
CDR3nt: TGTGCCATCAGGGGCGGGACTAGTGGCTCCTACGAGCAGTACTTC
CDR3aa: CAIRGGTSGSYEQYF

d_gene: NA
abundance: NA
v_gene: TRBV9
j_gene: TRBJ2-3
CDR3nt: TGTGCCTCTGGGAGGGGGTGGACAGATACGCAGTATTTT
CDR3aa: CASGRGWTDTQYF

d_gene: TRBD1
abundance: NA
v_gene: TRBV10-3
j_gene: TRBJ1-5
CDR3nt: TGTGCCATCAGTCCGGAAGGGGGCTCGGGGCCCCAGCATTTT
CDR3aa: CAISPEGGSGPQHF

d_gene: NA
abundance: NA
v_gene: TRBV7-9
j_gene: TRBJ2-1
CDR3nt: TGTGCCAGCAGCCCACCGGGGTCCGATGAGCAGTTCTTC
CDR3aa: CASSPPGSDEQFF

d_gene: TRBD2
abundance: NA
v_gene: TRBV10-2
j_gene: TRBJ2-5
CDR3nt: TGCGCCAGCCTGCGGGCGGCGGGGGGTCAAGAGACCCAGTACTTC
CDR3aa: CASLRAAGGQETQYF

d_gene: TRBD1
abundance: NA
v_gene: TRBV7-9
j_gene: TRBJ1-4
CDR3nt: TGTGCCAGCAGCTTAGATGGCGGGACAGCAAATGAAAAACTGTTTTTT
CDR3aa: CASSLDGGTANEKLFF

d_gene: NA
abundance: once
v_gene: TRBV6-1
j_gene: TRBJ2-7
CDR3nt: TGTGCCAGCAGCGCGTTGCAGGGCTCCTACGAGCAGTACTTC
CDR3aa: CASSALQGSYEQYF

d_gene: TRBD2
abundance: NA
v_gene: TRBV2
j_gene: TRBJ2-7
CDR3nt: TGTGCCAGCACCAGACTAGCGCGAGAGCAGTACTTC
CDR3aa: CASTRLAREQYF

d_gene: NA
abundance: once
v_gene: TRBV4-1
j_gene: TRBJ2-4
CDR3nt: TGCGCCAGCAGCCAAACAGGGTCCAAAAACATTCAGTACTTC
CDR3aa: CASSQTGSKNIQYF

d_gene: NA
abundance: NA
v_gene: TRBV29-1
j_gene: TRBJ1-1
CDR3nt: TGCAGCGTCATGAGTCAGGGGAACACTGAAGCTTTCTTT
CDR3aa: CSVMSQGNTEAFF

d_gene: TRBD1
abundance: once
v_gene: TRBV2
j_gene: TRBJ1-2
CDR3nt: TGTGCCAGCAGTGGGGACAGGGGCTATGGCTACACCTTC
CDR3aa: CASSGDRGYGYTF

d_gene: NA
abundance: NA
v_gene: TRBV7-2
j_gene: TRBJ2-5
CDR3nt: TGTGCCAGCAGCTTAGGGCAAAAGAAAGAGACCCAGTACTTC
CDR3aa: CASSLGQKKETQYF

d_gene: TRBD2
abundance: NA
v_gene: TRBV7-9
j_gene: TRBJ2-1
CDR3nt: TGTGCCAGCAGCTCTCGCCGGTCACTAGCGGGAGGGCGGGGCAATGAGCAGTTCTTC
CDR3aa: CASSSRRSLAGGRGNEQFF

d_gene: NA
abundance: NA
v_gene: TRBV12-5
j_gene: TRBJ1-2
CDR3nt: TGTGCTAGTGGTACAGACTATGGCTACACCTTC
CDR3aa: CASGTDYGYTF

d_gene: TRBD1
abundance: NA
v_gene: TRBV2
j_gene: TRBJ2-2
CDR3nt: TGTGCCAGCGGGGAGACCGGGACAGGGTGGGCCGGGGAGCTGTTTTTT
CDR3aa: CASGETGTGWAGELFF

d_gene: TRBD1
abundance: NA
v_gene: TRBV6-5
j_gene: TRBJ1-2
CDR3nt: TGTGCCAGCAGTTACACCAGACAGGGTAACTATGGCTACACCTTC
CDR3aa: CASSYTRQGNYGYTF

d_gene: NA
abundance: NA
v_gene: TRBV2
j_gene: TRBJ2-2
CDR3nt: TGTGCCAGCAGTTTCCAGCGGTTAAACACCGGGGAGCTGTTTTTT
CDR3aa: CASSFQRLNTGELFF

d_gene: TRBD1
abundance: NA
v_gene: TRBV19
j_gene: TRBJ1-3
CDR3nt: TGTGCCAGTACCCCGGACAGGCCGCACACCATATATTTT
CDR3aa: CASTPDRPHTIYF

d_gene: TRBD2
abundance: NA
v_gene: TRBV7-6
j_gene: TRBJ2-7
CDR3nt: TGTGCCAGCAGCTTCGGGACTAGCGGTCCATTCTACGAGCAGTACTTC
CDR3aa: CASSFGTSGPFYEQYF

d_gene: NA
abundance: NA
v_gene: TRBV5-1
j_gene: TRBJ1-2
CDR3nt: TGCGCCAGCAGCTTTGGCGGACAGTCTTATGGCTACACCTTC
CDR3aa: CASSFGGQSYGYTF

d_gene: NA
abundance: few
v_gene: TRBV7-7
j_gene: TRBJ1-4
CDR3nt: TGTGCCAGCAGCTTGTATCCAGCAACTAATGAAAAACTGTTTTTT
CDR3aa: CASSLYPATNEKLFF

d_gene: NA
abundance: NA
v_gene: TRBV7-9
j_gene: TRBJ1-5
CDR3nt: TGTGCCAGCAGCTCGACCAACAGGGTTGGTAATCAGCCCCAGCATTTT
CDR3aa: CASSSTNRVGNQPQHF

d_gene: TRBD1
abundance: NA
v_gene: TRBV6-5
j_gene: TRBJ1-1
CDR3nt: TGTGCCAGCAGGGTAGGACAGGGGGGGGCTTTCTTT
CDR3aa: CASRVGQGGAFF

d_gene: TRBD1
abundance: once
v_gene: TRBV25-1
j_gene: TRBJ1-2
CDR3nt: TGTGCCAGCAGTGATTACAGGGGAGATGGCTACACCTTC
CDR3aa: CASSDYRGDGYTF

d_gene: TRBD1
abundance: NA
v_gene: TRBV19
j_gene: TRBJ2-6
CDR3nt: TGTGCCAGTAGTACCCAGGGGGCGACCTTGGGCTCTGGGGCCAACGTCCTGACTTTC
CDR3aa: CASSTQGATLGSGANVLTF

d_gene: NA
abundance: NA
v_gene: TRBV2
j_gene: TRBJ1-1
CDR3nt: TGTGCCAGCAGTGATAGTCAGGTAAATTTGGACTCCATGAACACTGAAGCTTTCTTT
CDR3aa: CASSDSQVNLDSMNTEAFF

d_gene: TRBD1
abundance: once
v_gene: TRBV2
j_gene: TRBJ1-2
CDR3nt: TGTGCCAGCCGGACAGGGGCCCCCAAAGGCTACACCTTC
CDR3aa: CASRTGAPKGYTF

d_gene: NA
abundance: once
v_gene: TRBV4-2
j_gene: TRBJ2-1
CDR3nt: TGTGCCAGCAGCCAAGAACTAGCACTATCCTTTGACAATGAGCAGTTCTTC
CDR3aa: CASSQELALSFDNEQFF

d_gene: NA
abundance: NA
v_gene: TRBV6-5
j_gene: TRBJ1-1
CDR3nt: TGTGCCAGCAGTTCCACAGAGAACACTGAGGCTTTCTTT
CDR3aa: CASSSTENTEAFF

d_gene: TRBD2
abundance: NA
v_gene: TRBV6-5
j_gene: TRBJ2-1
CDR3nt: TGTGCCAGCAGTTACCGCAGGACTAGCGTGGATGAGCAGTTCTTC
CDR3aa: CASSYRRTSVDEQFF

d_gene: TRBD2
abundance: NA
v_gene: TRBV5-1
j_gene: TRBJ2-1
CDR3nt: TGCGCCAGCAGCATAAGCGGGAGAAGCGACAATGAGCAGTTCTTC
CDR3aa: CASSISGRSDNEQFF

d_gene: NA
abundance: few
v_gene: TRBV6-1
j_gene: TRBJ1-1
CDR3nt: TGTGCCAGCAGTGAAGGGGATGCGGGGAACACTGAAGCTTTCTTT
CDR3aa: CASSEGDAGNTEAFF

d_gene: TRBD2
abundance: NA
v_gene: TRBV5-1
j_gene: TRBJ2-2
CDR3nt: TGCGCCAGCAGCGTGAGACTAGCGGGGGAAACCGGGGAGCTGTTTTTT
CDR3aa: CASSVRLAGETGELFF

d_gene: TRBD2
abundance: NA
v_gene: TRBV4-1
j_gene: TRBJ2-1
CDR3nt: TGCGCCAGCAGCCACGGGACTAGCGGGACCTCTTACAATGAGCAGTTCTTC
CDR3aa: CASSHGTSGTSYNEQFF

d_gene: NA
abundance: NA
v_gene: TRBV7-6
j_gene: TRBJ2-7
CDR3nt: TGTGCCAGCAGCTTGGGCACCTTATACGAGCAGTACTTC
CDR3aa: CASSLGTLYEQYF

d_gene: NA
abundance: NA
v_gene: TRBV6-5
j_gene: TRBJ1-5
CDR3nt: TGTGCCAGCAGTCAGGAGGCCGGGAATCAGCCCCAGCATTTT
CDR3aa: CASSQEAGNQPQHF

d_gene: NA
abundance: NA
v_gene: TRBV5-5
j_gene: TRBJ2-7
CDR3nt: TGTGCCAGCAGCTTGGTCGGGGCGGGATCCGACGAGCAGTACTTC
CDR3aa: CASSLVGAGSDEQYF

d_gene: TRBD1
abundance: NA
v_gene: TRBV5-1
j_gene: TRBJ2-7
CDR3nt: TGCGCCAGCAGCATTAACAGGGGTACGAGCTACGAGCAGTACTTC
CDR3aa: CASSINRGTSYEQYF

d_gene: TRBD2
abundance: NA
v_gene: TRBV5-1
j_gene: TRBJ2-2
CDR3nt: TGCGCCAGCAGCTCCCCATCGACTAGCGGGTCGGCCGGGGAGCTGTTTTTT
CDR3aa: CASSSPSTSGSAGELFF

d_gene: NA
abundance: NA
v_gene: TRBV7-3
j_gene: TRBJ2-3
CDR3nt: TGTGCCAGCAGCGGGGAGGCGGGACGCCATACGCAGTATTTT
CDR3aa: CASSGEAGRHTQYF